This T cell receptor beta chain is from a study of regulatory T cells in long-lasting Graves disease. CDR3 regions were amplified by Arm-PCR using iRepertoire HTBI primers to build TCR beta libraries. TCRdb re-derived calls from the multiplex PCR reads in MiXCR, one entry per CDR3 protein. This sample has roughly 430,000 distinct CDR3 sequences, with around 20% found just once. About this clonotype: Its specificity is not known.

Stated time point: persistent/refractory GD, antithyroid drugs over 5 years with positive TRAb. Isolated PBMC RNA provided the starting material for the TCR library. In each case, Graves' disease was diagnosed per American Thyroid Association guidelines. The study, taken as a whole, reports: Patients with persistent Graves' had lower TCR diversity than newly diagnosed patients.

With 7 bases removed from V and 4 bases from J, the gap between germline ends came to 42 bases. CDR3 length: 23 residues. Germline assignment: CDR1 MDHEN and CDR2 SYDVKM. The TCR sequence derives from a female donor with Graves disease. The material was peripheral blood mononuclear cells (PBMCs), obtained when the disease was refractory, from a patient treated with antithyroid drugs. V and J are TRBV28 and TRBJ2-3; TRBD1 might be the D (5 bases). CDR3 nucleotide sequence: TGTGCCAGCACCGCCCTTTGGACACCAGAGAGACGAATCCATACTTTCGACCCAGATACGCAGTATTTT. Its translation is CASTALWTPERRIHTFDPDTQYF.